Listed below are T cell receptor beta chains from one sample, sequenced in a study of T cell responses to AZD1222 COVID-19 vaccine. Here immunoSEQ multiplex PCR was the method, and the copy in TCRdb shows in-frame clones only, minus some. The sample carries 120,000 or so clones, just over 85% recorded once. The input for sequencing was peripheral blood, taken on day 0 of AZD1222 vaccination. Every receptor here comes from an adult in good health. Each CDR3 is given with its conserved first and last residue. Each record gives: clone size, D gene, V gene, J gene, CDR3 DNA, CDR3 protein. The D gene is left open where the match is weak. Clone size is given for some rows only: seen once, a few or many times, or a class if the clone is expanded.

size: NA; D: NA; V: TRBV15; J: TRBJ2-2; DNA: TGTGCCACCAGTCCTGGAGGGTCGAACACCGGGGAGCTGTTTTTT; CDR3: CATSPGGSNTGELFF
size: NA; D: NA; V: TRBV28; J: TRBJ1-2; DNA: TGTGCCAGCAGTTTAGGGCTAGATGGCTACACCTTC; CDR3: CASSLGLDGYTF
size: NA; D: NA; V: TRBV3-1/TRBV3-2; J: TRBJ2-7; DNA: TGTGCCAGCAGCCAGTCCTCAGGCGGCGTCGAGCAGTACTTC; CDR3: CASSQSSGGVEQYF
size: NA; D: TRBD2; V: TRBV30; J: TRBJ2-3; DNA: TGTGCCTGGACAGGGACTAGCGGGAGTCAAGATACGCAGTATTTT; CDR3: CAWTGTSGSQDTQYF
size: NA; D: NA; V: TRBV28; J: TRBJ1-6; DNA: TGTGCCAGCAGTTTATACCAGGGACGTAATTCACCCCTCCACTTT; CDR3: CASSLYQGRNSPLHF
size: NA; D: TRBD2; V: TRBV19; J: TRBJ2-2; DNA: TGTGCCAGTCGCCCTAGCGCGGGAGCGTCCTCCGGGGAGCTGTTTTTT; CDR3: CASRPSAGASSGELFF
size: NA; D: NA; V: TRBV6-1; J: TRBJ2-1; DNA: TGTGCCAGCAGTGAAGGATCGCTAACAACCTACAATGAGCAGTTCTTC; CDR3: CASSEGSLTTYNEQFF
size: NA; D: TRBD1; V: TRBV14; J: TRBJ1-2; DNA: TGTGCCAGCAGCCAGACGACCGGAGGGACAGGGGGCGCTGGCTATGGCTACACCTTC; CDR3: CASSQTTGGTGGAGYGYTF
size: NA; D: TRBD1; V: TRBV5-1; J: TRBJ2-1; DNA: TGCGCCAGCAGCTCCGGGACAGGGGCAAATGAGCAGTTCTTC; CDR3: CASSSGTGANEQFF
size: NA; D: NA; V: TRBV15; J: TRBJ2-3; DNA: TGTGCCACCAGCAGAGCCCAAAAGGAGACGCAGTATTTT; CDR3: CATSRAQKETQYF
size: NA; D: NA; V: TRBV19; J: TRBJ1-4; DNA: TGTGCCAGTAGTAGAGGGAGAACTAATGAAAAACTGTTTTTT; CDR3: CASSRGRTNEKLFF
size: NA; D: TRBD2; V: TRBV5-1; J: TRBJ2-5; DNA: TGCGCCAGCATCCCCGGACTAGCGGTACAAGAGACCCAGTACTTC; CDR3: CASIPGLAVQETQYF
size: NA; D: NA; V: TRBV7-3; J: TRBJ1-2; DNA: TGTGCCAGCAGCCCGCTGAGTGCGGGGGTTCGGGGCTACACCTTC; CDR3: CASSPLSAGVRGYTF
size: NA; D: NA; V: TRBV27; J: TRBJ1-5; DNA: TGTGCCAGCAGTTTAGTGGAGCGCCAGCCCCAGCATTTT; CDR3: CASSLVERQPQHF
size: NA; D: NA; V: TRBV13; J: TRBJ2-3; DNA: TGTGCCAGCAGCCTCTCCCGGGGGGCCGGGGCAGATACGCAGTATTTT; CDR3: CASSLSRGAGADTQYF
size: NA; D: NA; V: TRBV28; J: TRBJ2-5; DNA: TGTGCCAGCAGTCTTGGGGGCAGGGAAGAGACCCAGTACTTC; CDR3: CASSLGGREETQYF
size: NA; D: NA; V: TRBV3-1/TRBV3-2; J: TRBJ2-5; DNA: TGTGCCAGCAGCCAAGGGGGAGTGGAGACCCAGTACTTC; CDR3: CASSQGGVETQYF
size: once; D: NA; V: TRBV18; J: TRBJ1-1; DNA: TGTGCCAGCTCACCAAAGGCCGCGGTCTCTGAAGCTTTCTTT; CDR3: CASSPKAAVSEAFF
size: NA; D: TRBD1; V: TRBV5-4; J: TRBJ1-4; DNA: TGTGCCAGCAGCACCACAGGGGTTGAAAAACTGTTTTTT; CDR3: CASSTTGVEKLFF
size: NA; D: NA; V: TRBV4-2; J: TRBJ1-1; DNA: TGTGCCAGCAGCCCAGGGGAAGGCGTGAACACTGAAGCTTTCTTT; CDR3: CASSPGEGVNTEAFF
size: few; D: NA; V: TRBV18; J: TRBJ1-1; DNA: TGTGCCAGCTCACCACCGGGACGGATAAACACTGAAGCTTTCTTT; CDR3: CASSPPGRINTEAFF
size: NA; D: NA; V: TRBV10-2; J: TRBJ1-1; DNA: TGCGCCAGCAGTGATACAGGGATTATCGGCACTGAAGCTTTCTTT; CDR3: CASSDTGIIGTEAFF
size: few; D: NA; V: TRBV5-4; J: TRBJ1-1; DNA: TGTGCCAGCAGCTTGGGGATCATGAACACTGAAGCTTTCTTT; CDR3: CASSLGIMNTEAFF
size: NA; D: NA; V: TRBV30; J: TRBJ2-1; DNA: TGTGCCTGGAGTGTAAGGCGCAACAATGAGCAGTTCTTC; CDR3: CAWSVRRNNEQFF
size: NA; D: NA; V: TRBV11-2; J: TRBJ1-2; DNA: TGTGCCAGCAGCCTGGACTCATCTCGGCATGGCTACACCTTC; CDR3: CASSLDSSRHGYTF
size: once; D: NA; V: TRBV28; J: TRBJ1-5; DNA: TGTGCCAGCAGTGAGGGCGGGGTGGACAATCAGCCCCAGCATTTT; CDR3: CASSEGGVDNQPQHF
size: NA; D: NA; V: TRBV19; J: TRBJ2-6; DNA: TGTGCCAGTAGTATAGTTAGGTCCAGGGCTGGGGCCAACGTCCTGACTTTC; CDR3: CASSIVRSRAGANVLTF
size: few; D: NA; V: TRBV6-1; J: TRBJ1-6; DNA: TGTGCCAGCAGTGCCGTCCCCGGGGGGCTTAATTCACCCCTCCACTTT; CDR3: CASSAVPGGLNSPLHF
size: NA; D: TRBD1; V: TRBV12-3/TRBV12-4; J: TRBJ1-1; DNA: TGTGCCAGCAGCCCCGGGACAGGGGTCGCTTTCTTT; CDR3: CASSPGTGVAFF
size: NA; D: NA; V: TRBV5-4; J: TRBJ2-7; DNA: TGTGCCAGCAGCTTGGAAGGCTCGGGGCGTGAGCAGTACTTC; CDR3: CASSLEGSGREQYF
size: NA; D: NA; V: TRBV5-4; J: TRBJ2-4; DNA: TGTGCCAGCAGCTTCTCCGGGATTAGGGGTAACATTCAGTACTTC; CDR3: CASSFSGIRGNIQYF
size: NA; D: TRBD2; V: TRBV9; J: TRBJ2-7; DNA: TGTGCCAGCAGCGTACGAGCGGGAGGAGTCGAGCAGTACTTC; CDR3: CASSVRAGGVEQYF